These T cell receptor beta chains were read from a single sample in a study of T cell changes during pregnancy in multiple sclerosis. Produced via immunoSEQ multiplex PCR; TCRdb's table is partial and in-frame only. In the table there are about 43,000 clones, 75% to 90% of which are singletons. The input for sequencing was peripheral blood, taken in the second trimester of pregnancy. The receptors were sampled from a female donor in good health, enrolled as a control in a pregnancy study. CDR3s include the opening cysteine and the closing phenylalanine or tryptophan. A D gene is named only where the DNA matches it firmly. A row's size may be missing; if present it is once, few, many or a size class.

>TRBV29-1|TRBJ1-3|NA|NA
TGCAGCGTTGCCCCACAGGGTCACTCTGGAAACACCATATATTTT
CSVAPQGHSGNTIYF
>TRBV5-6|TRBJ1-2|NA|TRBD1
TGTGCCAGCAGCTTCACCGGGACAGGGGTTTATGGCTACACCTTC
CASSFTGTGVYGYTF
>TRBV27|TRBJ2-3|NA|NA
TGTGCCAGCAGGGCAGGGAGGTTTAGCACAGATACGCAGTATTTT
CASRAGRFSTDTQYF
>TRBV19|TRBJ2-1|NA|TRBD1
TGTGCCAGTAGCCCGGGACAGGGACCCAATGAGCAGTTCTTC
CASSPGQGPNEQFF
>TRBV6-5|TRBJ2-7|once|TRBD1
TGTGCCAGCAGTTCCTCGGGACAGGGACCTTCCGGCGAGCAGTACTTC
CASSSSGQGPSGEQYF
>TRBV18|TRBJ2-1|NA|TRBD2
TGTGCCAGCTCACCACTAGCGGGAGACCTCAATGAGCAGTTCTTC
CASSPLAGDLNEQFF
>TRBV29-1|TRBJ2-2|NA|TRBD1
TGCAGCGCTTCAGCCGGGACAGGAGCTTCCGGGGAGCTGTTTTTT
CSASAGTGASGELFF
>TRBV7-2|TRBJ2-2|NA|NA
TGTGCCAGCAGCTTCTCTCAGGGAGGCACCGGGGAGCTGTTTTTT
CASSFSQGGTGELFF
>TRBV29-1|TRBJ2-7|once|NA
TGCAGCGTTGAAGGGGACAATGTCAGGTACTTC
CSVEGDNVRYF
>TRBV9|TRBJ2-1|NA|NA
TGTGCCAGCAGCGTAGGAGAGAATTCGGTTAATGAGCAGTTCTTC
CASSVGENSVNEQFF
>TRBV19|TRBJ1-5|once|NA
TGTGCCAGTAGTATAGATCAAACCAGGGCGGGCAATCAGCCCCAGCATTTT
CASSIDQTRAGNQPQHF
>TRBV19|TRBJ1-3|once|NA
TGTGCCAGTAGTCCCCAGGCCTCTGGAAACACCATATATTTT
CASSPQASGNTIYF
>TRBV30|TRBJ1-4|NA|NA
TGTGCCTGGAGTGGGGGCGTAGGGTCAGGCGAAAAACTGTTTTTT
CAWSGGVGSGEKLFF
>TRBV19|TRBJ2-7|NA|TRBD1
TGTGCCAGTAGCTTGGGGGGAACAGGGGGCTCTTTTGTACGCGAGCAGTACTTC
CASSLGGTGGSFVREQYF
>TRBV11-3|TRBJ1-2|NA|NA
TGTGCCAGCAGCCCCGGGGAGTACTATGGCTACACCTTC
CASSPGEYYGYTF
>TRBV29-1|TRBJ1-6|NA|TRBD1
TGCAGCGTTGACCTAACAGGGGATGGTTCACCCCTCCACTTT
CSVDLTGDGSPLHF
>TRBV27|TRBJ1-2|NA|NA
TGTGCCAGCGCACCGGGGGGGCGGGGAGGCTACACCTTC
CASAPGGRGGYTF
>TRBV5-8|TRBJ2-7|NA|TRBD1
TGTGCCAGCAGCTTCGCGACAGGGGGGTCCTACGAGCAGTACTTC
CASSFATGGSYEQYF
>TRBV5-6|TRBJ1-2|NA|NA
TGTGCCAGCAGCTTTACCAGGATTAACTATGGCTACACCTTC
CASSFTRINYGYTF
>TRBV19|TRBJ2-7|NA|NA
TGTGCCAGTAGTATCTCCACGACTGCGCAATACGAGCAGTACTTC
CASSISTTAQYEQYF
>TRBV28|TRBJ1-2|few|NA
TGTGCCAGCAGCCGAGGGTATGGCTACACCTTC
CASSRGYGYTF
>TRBV7-9|TRBJ2-7|NA|NA
TGTGCCAGCAGCTTTGGGCAGTACTACGAGCAGTACTTC
CASSFGQYYEQYF
>TRBV11-3|TRBJ2-7|once|NA
TGTGCCAGCAGCTTGGAAGGGGTCGCCTACGAGCAGTACTTC
CASSLEGVAYEQYF
>TRBV5-4|TRBJ2-5|NA|TRBD1
TGTGCCAGCTCTCTGACGGGACAGGGGGAAGAGACCCAGTACTTC
CASSLTGQGEETQYF
>TRBV27|TRBJ2-2|once|NA
TGTGCCAGCAGTTTTTTAGCGAACACCGGGGAGCTGTTTTTT
CASSFLANTGELFF